This TCR beta chain came from a study of blood T cell repertoires in COVID-19. Study in general: Sites across the United States, Italy and Spain contributed samples from acute and convalescent COVID-19. Sources were T cells, B-cell-depleted T cells, or PBMCs; the material itself was cDNA or gDNA.

Clinical history reported by participants formed the basis on which cohorts were assigned. Assay: immunoSEQ multiplex PCR; the TCRdb copy retains only in-frame clones and omits some. Altogether about 200,000 clones are present, around 90% being singletons, with the ten largest covering over 1%. The germline V gene encodes CDR1 ENHRY and CDR2 SYGVKD. There are 16 residues in the CDR3. Unmatched junction bases numbered 6, after V lost 10 bases and J lost 0 bases. The chain carries TRBV10-3 and TRBJ2-6; 10 nucleotides align to TRBD1. This receptor was taken from a man younger than 45 who had recovered from COVID-19. Specimen: PBMCs or T cells enriched from blood (not recorded which). The CDR3, as DNA: TGTGCCAGCGGGGACAGGGGACTCTCTGGGGCCAACGTCCTGACTTTC. Translating gives CASGDRGLSGANVLTF.